What follows are 28 T cell receptor beta chains derived from one specimen sequenced in a study of T-cell reconstitution after alpha-beta-depleted transplantation in children. As it was prepared, the TCRbeta library received unique molecular identifiers. Each CDR3 protein gets one entry after TCRdb re-called the PCR reads with MiXCR. The data contain about 900,000 distinct CDR3 sequences, roughly 29% of them seen just once; the ten biggest clones take up over 25%. Sequenced here: PBMCs, mostly from graft donor cells, sampled 360 days after TCRalphabeta/CD19-depleted stem cell transplant. The receptors derive from a boy under two years old who had a stem cell transplant for SCID, so the T cells may come from the graft donor.

Only a few counts were recorded for this clonotype. This chain links TRBV4-1 with TRBJ2-2, with TRBD1 as a possible D gene (6 bases). The CDR3 has 19 residues. The germline gives CDR1 MGHRA, CDR2 YSYEKL. The V and J ends lost 4 bases and 1 base respectively, with 22 bases between them. The CDR3 reads CASSLSPTGGLRNTGELFF. As DNA, the CDR3 is TGCGCCAGCAGCCTTAGCCCGACAGGAGGTTTGAGGAACACCGGGGAGCTGTTTTTT.

This clonotype was observed a handful of times. The chain employs TRBV7-3 and TRBJ2-1; 7 bases match TRBD2. Per the germline V gene, CDR1 is SGHTA and CDR2 is FQGTGA. There are 16 residues in the CDR3. V was pared by 2 bases and J by 2 bases, with 6 bases of the junction left unmatched. The CDR3 region is CASSLGTTRPYNEQFF. CDR3 bases: TGTGCCAGCAGCTTAGGGACTACCAGACCCTACAATGAGCAGTTCTTC.

Only one count was recorded for this clonotype. The genes are TRBV6-2 or TRBV6-3 and TRBJ1-5; D is possibly TRBD1 (6 bases). Trimming took off 5 bases at V and 6 bases at J, with 17 bases between the two ends. CDR1 and CDR2 (germline): MNHEY, SVGEGT. The CDR3 contains 15 residues. CDR3 residues: CASSPHRGASQPQHF. The CDR3 DNA is TGTGCCAGCAGTCCCCATAGGGGGGCAAGTCAGCCCCAGCATTTT.

This clonotype has more than one count but fewer than ten. The CDR3 region has the DNA TGTGCCAGCAGTTTGGGAGGGGCGCGGGGGGAGCAGTACTTC. Protein: CASSLGGARGEQYF. The V and J genes are TRBV28 and TRBJ2-7; 7 nucleotides line up with TRBD2. This CDR3 has 14 amino acids. Germline V gives CDR1 MDHEN, CDR2 SYDVKM. Germline trimming cut 3 bases from V and 7 bases from J; bases unmatched to any gene: 9.

The chain recombines TRBV12-3 or TRBV12-4 with TRBJ2-1, with D perhaps TRBD2 (6 bases). V was clipped by 2 bases and J by 5 bases, with 13 bases between them. The CDR3 runs 15 residues. The DNA of the CDR3 is TGTGCCAGCAGTTTACTCCGGGGGTCTGACAATGAGCAGTTCTTC. Its protein is CASSLLRGSDNEQFF.

V and J are TRBV27 and TRBJ2-7; TRBD2 agrees at 8 bases. Germline CDR1 MNHEY, CDR2 SMNVEV (reference sequence). The V and J ends lost 5 bases and 7 bases, in that order; junction bases with no gene match: 7. CDR3 length: 13 amino acids. The CDR3 nucleotides are TGTGCCAGCAGTGTAGCGGGGTTACGAGAGCAGTACTTC. Translation: CASSVAGLREQYF.

The J gene is TRBJ2-3, the V gene TRBV7-9, with TRBD2 matching over 8 bases. This CDR3 is 15 amino acids long. Germline V gives CDR1 SEHNR, CDR2 FQNEAQ (reference sequence). V gave up 4 bases and J gave up 3 bases; unmatched junction bases: 6. The CDR3 spells CASSSTGGLTDTQYF. DNA of the CDR3: TGTGCCAGCAGCTCTACGGGGGGGCTAACAGATACGCAGTATTTT.

J is TRBJ1-2 and V is TRBV5-8; D may be TRBD1 (6 bases). Germline CDR1 reads SGHTS; CDR2 reads YDEGEE. Trimming pared 4 bases from V and 7 bases from J, leaving 20 bases between. The CDR3 contains 15 residues. The CDR3 loop is CASSPTRIRGGGYTF. CDR3 in DNA: TGTGCCAGCAGCCCGACCCGGATCAGGGGCGGTGGCTACACCTTC.

This chain connects TRBV5-1 to TRBJ2-5; no reliable D call. There are 13 residues in the CDR3. Trimming removed 0 bases at V and 4 bases at J, with 7 bases between. The germline CDR1 and CDR2 sequences are SGHRS and YFSETQ. The CDR3 region has the DNA TGCGCCAGCAGCTTGGCGTGGAGAGAGACCCAGTACTTC. Protein: CASSLAWRETQYF.

The chain joins TRBV5-1 to TRBJ1-6; 7 bases are shared with TRBD1. The CDR3 is made up of 15 amino acids. CDR1 and CDR2 from the germline V gene are SGHRS and YFSETQ. J was trimmed by 7 bases and V by 5 bases; bases with no gene match: 9. The DNA of the CDR3 is TGCGCCAGCAGTTCCGGGACAGTGTTGAATTCACCCCTCCACTTT. Its translation: CASSSGTVLNSPLHF.

This chain connects TRBV12-3 or TRBV12-4 to TRBJ2-2, with TRBD2 identical over 8 bases. The length of the CDR3 is 15 residues. J was trimmed by 5 bases and V by 4 bases; bases with no gene match: 6. The CDR3 sequence is CASSSRGGLTGELFF. DNA for the CDR3: TGTGCCAGCAGTTCCCGGGGGGGGCTAACCGGGGAGCTGTTTTTT.

This sequence joins TRBV6-1 and TRBJ2-5; no reliable D call. V was shortened by 6 bases and J by 5 bases, with 19 bases between the two germline ends. From germline, CDR1 is MNHNS and CDR2 SASEGT. CDR3 size: 15 residues. CDR3 sequence reads: CASSLSYGLGETQYF. CDR3 DNA: TGTGCCAGCAGCCTAAGCTATGGGTTGGGGGAGACCCAGTACTTC.

This clonotype showed up just a few times. V usage is TRBV20-1 and J usage is TRBJ2-1; 12 nucleotides align to TRBD2. Germline CDR1 DFQATT, CDR2 SNEGSKA (reference sequence). The CDR3 consists of 16 residues. V lost 5 bases and J lost 5; bases outside the gene matches: 10. CDR3 region: CSALHRLAGAHNEQFF. The CDR3 DNA is TGCAGTGCTCTCCATAGACTAGCGGGGGCCCACAATGAGCAGTTCTTC.

The J gene is TRBJ2-1, the V gene TRBV4-3, with 7 bases fitting TRBD2. Germline V CDR1 and CDR2: LGHNA, YSLEER. The CDR3 runs 17 residues. V lost 0 bases, J lost 0 bases, and 5 bases stayed unmatched. Here the CDR3 reads CASSQDWLAVSYNEQFF. The CDR3 DNA is TGCGCCAGCAGCCAAGATTGGCTAGCGGTCTCCTACAATGAGCAGTTCTTC.

The rearrangement uses TRBV5-1 and TRBJ2-2; D remains ambiguous. Trimming took 2 bases from V and 1 from J, leaving 9 bases between them. Germline V gene sequence: CDR1 SGHRS, CDR2 YFSETQ. The CDR3 is 15 residues long. CDR3 residues: CASSFWTVNTGELFF. The CDR3 region has the DNA TGCGCCAGCAGCTTTTGGACGGTGAACACCGGGGAGCTGTTTTTT.

This clonotype was observed a handful of times. The chain has TRBV12-3 or TRBV12-4 and TRBJ1-1; 9 nucleotides align to TRBD1. Trimming took 1 base from V and 12 from J; bases not matched to a gene: 3. CDR3 size: 12 residues. CDR3 loop: CASSLGGQGSFF. In DNA form, the CDR3 reads TGTGCCAGCAGTTTAGGGGGACAGGGCTCTTTCTTT.

The genes are TRBV3-1 and TRBJ2-7; TRBD1 is a possible D gene (5 bases). The CDR3 extends over 13 amino acids. Looked up from germline, CDR1 is LGHDT and CDR2 is YNNKEL (reference sequence). Trimming took 4 bases from V and 5 from J, leaving 12 bases between them. The chain's CDR3 is CASSRQFNHEQYF. CDR3 DNA: TGTGCCAGCAGCCGACAGTTTAACCACGAGCAGTACTTC.

The chain uses TRBV5-1 and TRBJ2-2; tentative D call: TRBD2 (5 bases). V was clipped by 3 bases and J by 6 bases, with 12 bases between them. This CDR3 comprises 14 residues. Germline CDR1 is SGHRS and CDR2 is YFSETQ. The CDR3 sequence is CASSYGVLPGELFF. The CDR3 DNA follows: TGCGCCAGCAGCTACGGGGTTCTCCCCGGGGAGCTGTTTTTT.

This clonotype was counted between two and nine times. This chain links TRBV6-1 with TRBJ2-1; D remains unclear. This CDR3 is 13 amino acids long. The V gene lost 4 bases and the J gene lost 7 bases, with 11 bases spanning the gap. CDR1 is MNHNS and CDR2 is SASEGT in the germline V gene. CDR3 sequence (DNA): TGTGCCAGCAGTGTCTCCTGGTGGAATGAGCAGTTCTTC. Translating gives CASSVSWWNEQFF.

The chain employs TRBV5-1 and TRBJ2-5, with no clear D. This CDR3 is 12 amino acids long. Trimming took 4 bases from V and 6 from J, leaving 10 bases between them. Germline CDR1 SGHRS, CDR2 YFSETQ. The CDR3 DNA sequence: TGCGCCAGCAGCGCCCTGGGGAAGACCCAGTACTTC. Residues: CASSALGKTQYF.

The chain has TRBV5-1 and TRBJ2-2; possibly TRBD2 for D (5 bases). The CDR3 is made up of 14 amino acids. Deletions cut 2 bases from V and 1 base from J, with 6 bases between. Germline CDR1 SGHRS, CDR2 YFSETQ. CDR3 nucleotide sequence: TGCGCCAGCAGCTTCGGGGAGAACACCGGGGAGCTGTTTTTT. Translation: CASSFGENTGELFF.

The V gene is TRBV4-1, the J gene TRBJ1-1; D is undetermined. Trimming left V 0 bases short and J 3 bases short, with 8 bases between. Germline lookup yields CDR1 MGHRA and CDR2 YSYEKL. The CDR3 runs to 14 residues. CDR3 coding DNA: TGCGCCAGCAGCCAAGATATCGGTGACACTGAAGCTTTCTTT. It encodes CASSQDIGDTEAFF.

This clonotype was picked up a small number of times. The chain links TRBV20-1 to TRBJ2-1, with 10 bases matching TRBD1. CDR3 length equals 12 residues. Germline V gene data show CDR1 as DFQATT and CDR2 as SNEGSKA (reference sequence). Trimming cost V 3 bases and J 15 bases; bases outside gene matches: 8. The CDR3 spells CSASSGQGGGFF. The CDR3, as DNA: TGCAGTGCTAGTTCCGGACAGGGGGGAGGGTTCTTC.

The table lists this clonotype with a few counts. The chain links TRBV4-2 to TRBJ1-1; TRBD1 aligns across 8 bases. The CDR3 totals 16 residues. The junction had 7 bases not matched to a gene; V was cut back by 3 bases and J by 1 base. Germline assignment: CDR1 LGHNA and CDR2 YNFKEQ. The CDR3 here is CASSHPTGTGNTEAFF. The CDR3 region has the DNA TGTGCCAGCAGCCACCCGACAGGGACAGGGAACACTGAAGCTTTCTTT.

The gene calls are TRBV10-3 and TRBJ2-3; D remains unclear. V dropped 9 bases and J dropped 1 base, with 20 bases sitting between them. This CDR3 region has 16 residues. CDR1 is ENHRY, CDR2 SYGVKD, per germline. This CDR3 is CAIRLGPLGGTDTQYF. In nucleotides, the CDR3 is TGTGCCATTCGACTTGGCCCCCTAGGAGGCACAGATACGCAGTATTTT.

This clonotype has just a few counts. The chain employs TRBV3-1 and TRBJ2-1; TRBD1 agrees at 7 bases. The CDR3 is 15 amino acids. CDR1 and CDR2 from the germline V gene are LGHDT and YNNKEL (reference sequence). Trimming cost V 4 bases and J 7 bases; bases outside gene matches: 10. The CDR3 nucleotides read TGTGCCAGCAGCCGGACAGGATATTCTGTTAATGAGCAGTTCTTC. Its translation: CASSRTGYSVNEQFF.

This chain connects TRBV11-2 to TRBJ2-2; 12 positions match TRBD2. Unmatched junction bases numbered 10, after V lost 2 bases and J lost 6 bases. Germline V gives CDR1 SGHAT, CDR2 FQNNGV. CDR3 size: 18 residues. The CDR3 loop is CASSLYRRTSGVAGELFF. DNA for the CDR3: TGTGCCAGCAGCTTATATCGGAGGACTAGCGGGGTTGCCGGGGAGCTGTTTTTT.

This chain links TRBV7-8 with TRBJ1-5; TRBD1 matches at 7 bases. The length of the CDR3 is 11 residues. J was trimmed by 13 bases and V by 4 bases; bases with no gene match: 4. Germline loops: CDR1 SGHVS, CDR2 FQNEAQ. This chain's CDR3 is CASSWGQRQHF. In DNA form, the CDR3 reads TGTGCCAGCAGCTGGGGACAGAGGCAGCATTTT.